One T cell receptor beta chain is described in this entry. As yet, its antigen is unknown. This record comes from a study of T cells in Graves' hyperthyroidism and ophthalmopathy. TCR beta CDR3 region amplification was performed from RNA transcripts. The primer set for the first-round RT-PCR of the TCR CDR3 was HTBI. TCRdb re-derived calls from the multiplex PCR reads in MiXCR, one entry per CDR3 protein. Of approximately 620,000 distinct CDR3 sequences listed, around 16% are singletons. Points from the study as a whole: Blood also contained most expanded thyroid clonotypes above 0.001.

The V gene's germline CDR1 is SQVTM and CDR2 ANQGSEA. This CDR3 comprises 12 residues. V dropped 2 bases and J dropped 3 bases, with 7 bases sitting between them. Source material: blood. The receptor comes from a woman in her forties with Graves' ophthalmopathy. V and J are TRBV29-1 and TRBJ2-5; D ambiguous. The DNA of the CDR3 is TGCAGCGTTGAATCGGTGGAAGAGACCCAGTACTTC. This gives the protein CSVESVEETQYF.